This T cell receptor (beta chain) was recovered during a study of blood T cell dynamics during melanoma immunotherapy. Study summary: First-line therapy was either pembrolizumab or nivolumab with ipilimumab for metastatic melanoma.

CDR3 length: 16 amino acids. Germline V CDR1 and CDR2: LNHDA, SQIVND (reference sequence). The V segment lost 7 bases and the J segment 2 bases; nucleotides outside the gene matches: 13. All DNA from each sorted CD8+ subset was loaded. Only in-frame clones appear in the TCRdb table, and some are missing; sequencing was by immunoSEQ multiplex PCR. This table has some 14,000 clones, 90% to 95% appearing once. This sample's time point: pre-treatment baseline. This sample comprised effector memory CD8+ T cells from blood, obtained from a patient treated with checkpoint blockade. The rearrangement links TRBV19 to TRBJ1-1; 7 bases map to TRBD1. The sequence was collected from a human donor with melanoma. The CDR3 region has the DNA TGTGCCAGTACCCAGGTTCCAAGGGGGCTAAACACTGAAGCTTTCTTT. Translating it yields CASTQVPRGLNTEAFF.